One sample yielded the 18 T cell receptor beta chains listed below, sequenced in a study of monozygotic twins with cystic fibrosis. Profiled with immunoSEQ multiplex PCR; TCRdb holds only in-frame clones, not every one. The table shows around 34,000 clones, with roughly nine tenths occurring only once. Sequenced input: blood. These receptors all come from a girl aged 2-10 years with cystic fibrosis.

The chain carries TRBV5-4 and TRBJ1-2, with a possible D match to TRBD1 (6 bases). Trimming shortened V by 4 bases and J by 1 base, and 23 bases separated the two germline ends. Germline V gene data show CDR1 as SGHNT and CDR2 as YYREEE (reference sequence). This CDR3 has 18 amino acids. The CDR3 here is CASSTRGGPYMDNYGYTF. The CDR3 coding sequence is TGTGCCAGCAGCACTCGTGGGGGGCCCTATATGGATAACTATGGCTACACCTTC.

This clone was found once. The rearrangement links TRBV4-1 to TRBJ1-1; tentative D call: TRBD1 (5 bases). The CDR3 contains 15 residues. The V and J ends lost 4 bases and 0 bases respectively, with 12 bases between them. CDR1 and CDR2 (germline): MGHRA, YSYEKL. The CDR3 loop reads CASSPHGAMNTEAFF. The CDR3 DNA is TGCGCCAGCAGCCCTCACGGGGCGATGAACACTGAAGCTTTCTTT.

This chain uses TRBV4-1 with TRBJ2-7; 7 nucleotides line up with TRBD2. This CDR3 contains 15 residues. Germline lookup yields CDR1 MGHRA and CDR2 YSYEKL. J gave up 1 base and V 0 bases, and 3 bases lay outside the gene matches. The CDR3 spells CASSQDRGLSYEQYF. The CDR3 coding sequence is TGCGCCAGCAGCCAAGATAGGGGACTATCCTACGAGCAGTACTTC.

This chain connects TRBV28 to TRBJ1-5; D uncertain. The germline V gene encodes CDR1 MDHEN and CDR2 SYDVKM. The CDR3 is 15 amino acids. Deletions cut 2 bases from V and 0 bases from J, with 8 bases between. The CDR3 here is CASSLSGYSNQPQHF. CDR3 in DNA: TGTGCCAGCAGTTTAAGTGGGTATAGCAATCAGCCCCAGCATTTT.

V usage is TRBV7-2 and J usage is TRBJ2-7; D gene ambiguous. V was cut by 0 bases and J by 1 base, with 10 bases left in between. Germline CDR1 is SGHTA and CDR2 is FQGNSA. The CDR3 covers 15 residues. CDR3 bases: TGTGCCAGCAGCTTAGCCTCCACAGTTTCCTACGAGCAGTACTTC. Residues: CASSLASTVSYEQYF. The full variable domain, its missing parts supplied by reference TRBV7-2 and TRBJ2-7, is GAGVSQSPSNKVTEKGKDVELRCDPISGHTALYWYRQSLGQGLEFLIYFQGNSAPDKSGLPSDRFSAERTGGSVSTLTIQRTQQEDSAVYLCASSLASTVSYEQYFGPGTRLTVT.

This chain connects TRBV18 to TRBJ1-5; 8 nucleotides line up with TRBD1. J lost 1 base, V lost 6 bases, and 8 bases had no gene match. Looked up from germline, CDR1 is KGHSH and CDR2 is LQKENI. The CDR3 sequence is 16 residues long. CDR3 loop: CASSKGQGGSNQPQHF. DNA of the CDR3: TGTGCCAGCTCCAAAGGACAGGGAGGGAGCAATCAGCCCCAGCATTTT.

This clone was observed a single time. The rearrangement links TRBV19 to TRBJ2-3; D possibly corresponds to TRBD2 (5 bases). The V end was cut by 0 bases, the J end by 1 base, with 8 bases between. CDR3 length: 15 residues. Germline V lookup: CDR1 LNHDA, CDR2 SQIVND (reference sequence). Written as DNA, the CDR3 is TGTGCCAGTAGTATAGACGGGCGGGGCACAGATACGCAGTATTTT. Amino acids: CASSIDGRGTDTQYF.

The rearrangement joins TRBV4-3 to TRBJ2-6, with a tentative D call TRBD1 (5 bases). Germline values: CDR1 LGHNA, CDR2 YSLEER. V was pared by 0 bases and J by 0 bases, with 12 bases between. The CDR3 runs 18 residues. The CDR3 here is CASSQDIGHLSGANVLTF. CDR3 coding DNA: TGCGCCAGCAGCCAAGATATTGGACATCTCTCTGGGGCCAACGTCCTGACTTTC.

The V gene is TRBV6-5, the J gene TRBJ1-3; perhaps TRBD1 as D (6 bases). The germline CDR1 and CDR2 sequences are MNHEY and SVGAGI. The CDR3 contains 16 residues. The V gene lost 0 bases and the J gene lost 2 bases, with 11 bases spanning the gap. The CDR3 region is CASSYSGTYPGNTIYF. CDR3 bases: TGTGCCAGCAGTTACTCTGGGACATACCCTGGAAACACCATATATTTT.

The rearrangement uses TRBV30 and TRBJ2-3; D may be TRBD1 (6 bases). The CDR3 consists of 15 residues. Germline CDR1 reads GTSNPN; CDR2 reads SVGIG (reference sequence). With 1 base removed from V and 1 base from J, the gap between germline ends came to 12 bases. CDR3 in DNA: TGTGCCTGGAGTGCCCCACACAGGGGCACAGATACGCAGTATTTT. Protein sequence: CAWSAPHRGTDTQYF. Full variable domain (remainder filled in from reference TRBV30 and TRBJ2-3): SQTIHQWPATLVQPVGSPLSLECTVEGTSNPNLYWYRQAAGRGLQLLFYSVGIGQISSEVPQNLSASRPQDRQFILSSKKLLLSDSGFYLCAWSAPHRGTDTQYFGPGTRLTVL.

The chain links TRBV27 to TRBJ1-5, with D maybe TRBD1 (6 bases). The CDR3 has 17 residues. CDR1 and CDR2 from the germline V gene are MNHEY and SMNVEV (reference sequence). Trimming took 1 base from V and 0 from J, leaving 13 bases between them. In nucleotides, the CDR3 is TGTGCCAGCAGTTTATTGGGGGGCAGGGATAGCAATCAGCCCCAGCATTTT. The encoded protein is CASSLLGGRDSNQPQHF.

The rearrangement joins TRBV4-1 to TRBJ1-1, with 8 bases lining up with TRBD1. The CDR3 consists of 15 residues. With V trimmed by 4 bases and J by 7 bases, 11 bases remained unmatched. The germline V gene has CDR1 MGHRA and CDR2 YSYEKL. The DNA of the CDR3 is TGCGCCAGCAGCCCGCACAACAGGGGGAAGGGTGAAGCTTTCTTT. This codes for CASSPHNRGKGEAFF.

This chain connects TRBV7-6 to TRBJ1-2; D remains unclear. CDR1 is SGHVS, CDR2 FNYEAQ, per germline. The CDR3 is 13 amino acids. V gave up 2 bases and J gave up 6 bases, with 10 bases separating them. The CDR3 DNA reads as TGTGCCAGCAGCTTAATTCCGGAAAATGGCTACACCTTC. It encodes CASSLIPENGYTF.

J is TRBJ1-2 and V is TRBV28, with no clear D. CDR1 MDHEN and CDR2 SYDVKM come from the germline V gene. V was pared by 2 bases and J by 6 bases, with 10 bases between. CDR3 size: 13 residues. CDR3 region: CASSLVRGHGYTF. CDR3 DNA sequence: TGTGCCAGCAGTTTAGTCAGAGGGCATGGCTACACCTTC.

The chain is built from TRBV27 and TRBJ1-2; 9 nucleotides align to TRBD1. J gave up 4 bases and V 6 bases, and 18 bases lay outside the gene matches. The CDR3 consists of 18 residues. From germline, CDR1 is MNHEY and CDR2 SMNVEV (reference sequence). For the CDR3, the DNA is TGTGCCAGCAGGCCTGCTAGGGACAGGGACATCCGGGGCTATGGCTACACCTTC. As protein: CASRPARDRDIRGYGYTF.

This rearrangement joins TRBV4-1 to TRBJ2-2; D unclear. Per the germline V gene, CDR1 is MGHRA and CDR2 is YSYEKL. Trimming removed 4 bases at V and 6 bases at J, with 9 bases between. The CDR3 is made up of 13 amino acids. The CDR3 region has the DNA TGCGCCAGCAGCCGCGACCGGGCCGGGGAGCTGTTTTTT. Protein product: CASSRDRAGELFF.

This clone was detected only a few times. V gene TRBV5-4 combines with J gene TRBJ2-7; 10 positions match TRBD2. The CDR3 has 15 residues. Germline V gene sequence: CDR1 SGHNT, CDR2 YYREEE (reference sequence). V was clipped by 2 bases and J by 2 bases; unmatched bases: 4. DNA for the CDR3: TGTGCCAGCAGCTTTAGCGGGAGGCACACCTACGAGCAGTACTTC. Translation gives CASSFSGRHTYEQYF.

The chain couples TRBV5-6 to TRBJ1-6; D unresolved. The CDR3 extends over 15 amino acids. The V gene's germline CDR1 is SGHDT and CDR2 YYEEEE. Trimming removed 2 bases at V and 6 bases at J, with 12 bases between. In DNA form, the CDR3 reads TGTGCCAGCAGCTTTCTTTTGACCTTTAATTCACCCCTCCACTTT. This sequence encodes CASSFLLTFNSPLHF.